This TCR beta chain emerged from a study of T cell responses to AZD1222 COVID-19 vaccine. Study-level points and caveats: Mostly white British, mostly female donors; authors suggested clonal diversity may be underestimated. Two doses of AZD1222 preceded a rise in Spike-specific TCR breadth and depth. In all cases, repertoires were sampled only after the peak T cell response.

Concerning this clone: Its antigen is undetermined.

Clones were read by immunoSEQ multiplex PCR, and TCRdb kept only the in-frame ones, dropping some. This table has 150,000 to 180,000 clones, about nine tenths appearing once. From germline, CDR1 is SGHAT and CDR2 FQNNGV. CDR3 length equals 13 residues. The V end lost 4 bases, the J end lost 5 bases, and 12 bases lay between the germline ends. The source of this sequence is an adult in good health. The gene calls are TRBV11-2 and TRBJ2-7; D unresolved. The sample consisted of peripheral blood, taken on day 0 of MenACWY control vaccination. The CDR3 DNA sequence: TGTGCCAGCAGCTCTCGCCGAGAAAACGAGCAGTACTTC. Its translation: CASSSRRENEQYF.